This is a list of T cell receptor beta chains from one sample in a study of cytomegalovirus exposure and HLA in healthy donors. TCRdb keeps only in-frame clones here, not all; method: immunoSEQ multiplex PCR. The sample has 150,000 or so clones, more than 65% seen once. Sequencing was carried out using PBMCs. Every receptor here comes from a man between 18 and 35 years old in good health and CMV-seropositive. Both conserved end residues are part of each CDR3. A D gene is named only where the DNA matches it firmly. Size is omitted from some rows. Given values are once, few, many or a class for expanded clones.

size,V,J,D,DNA,CDR3
NA,TRBV2,TRBJ2-1,NA,TGTGCCAGCAGGGTAGCGGAGAGCTCCTACAATGAGCAGTTCTTC,CASRVAESSYNEQFF
NA,TRBV19,TRBJ1-2,TRBD1,TGTGCCAGTAGTACGAGACAGGGAAACTATGGCTACACCTTC,CASSTRQGNYGYTF
NA,TRBV11-2,TRBJ2-1,TRBD1,TGTGCCAGCAGCCGCACAGGGGCAGGAGAGCAGTTCTTC,CASSRTGAGEQFF
few,TRBV5-1,TRBJ2-5,NA,TGCGCCAGCAGCACCGTAGCGCGCCCGGGAGAGACCCAGTACTTC,CASSTVARPGETQYF
NA,TRBV6-5,TRBJ1-1,NA,TGTGCCAGCAGTTACCCGGGTAGTTTGACTGAAGCTTTCTTT,CASSYPGSLTEAFF
NA,TRBV19,TRBJ1-1,NA,TGTGCCAGTAGTATGGGGGGGGACGATCACGGTGCTTTCTTT,CASSMGGDDHGAFF
NA,TRBV27,TRBJ1-1,NA,TGTGCCAGCAGTTTTGGGCTAAACACTGAAGCTTTCTTT,CASSFGLNTEAFF
NA,TRBV5-4,TRBJ2-1,NA,TGTGCCAGCAGCTCAGAGGGTTCGGTAACCTACAATGAGCAGTTCTTC,CASSSEGSVTYNEQFF
NA,TRBV7-8,TRBJ1-2,NA,TGTGCCAGCAGCTCCGACAGAGCCCCTAACTATGGCTACACCTTC,CASSSDRAPNYGYTF
NA,TRBV19,TRBJ1-2,NA,TGTGCCAGCACGTACACCGGGACTTACTACACCTTC,CASTYTGTYYTF
NA,TRBV6-1,TRBJ1-2,NA,TGTGCCAGCAGTGAAGCCCAAGGGGCTTATGGCTACACCTTC,CASSEAQGAYGYTF
NA,TRBV30,TRBJ2-2,TRBD2,TGTGCCTGGACCGCAGGACTAGCCATGCCCGGGGAGCTGTTTTTT,CAWTAGLAMPGELFF
few,TRBV12-5,TRBJ1-5,NA,TGTGCTAGTGGTTTGTCCTTAAATCAGCCCCAGCATTTT,CASGLSLNQPQHF
few,TRBV4-2,TRBJ2-1,TRBD2,TGTGCCAGCAGCCAAGGGACTAGCGGATACTACAATGAGCAGTTCTTC,CASSQGTSGYYNEQFF
NA,TRBV18,TRBJ1-1,TRBD1,TGTGCCAGCTCGCGGGACAGGGAAGCTTTCTTT,CASSRDREAFF
NA,TRBV19,TRBJ2-3,NA,TGTGCCAGTAGTTCCGCGGACACAGATACGCAGTATTTT,CASSSADTDTQYF
NA,TRBV19,TRBJ1-5,TRBD1,TGTGCCACCGGGACAGGGGATAGCAATCAGCCCCAGCATTTT,CATGTGDSNQPQHF